Only a few counts were recorded for the clone carrying this T cell receptor beta chain. Its target is not known. The data were obtained in a study of cytomegalovirus exposure and HLA in healthy donors. PCR primers comprised 60 Vbeta and 13 Jbeta primers. The repertoire was sequenced with immunoSEQ multiplex PCR; TCRdb's copy has only in-frame clones and lacks some. The sample lists about 90,000 clones; around 62% were seen once. The CDR3 loop spans 19 amino acids. CDR1 LGHNA and CDR2 YSLEER come from the germline V gene. V gave up 0 bases and J gave up 4 bases; unmatched junction bases: 15. General study findings and limits: The study carried out a later analysis of TCR beta sequences. It associated 15,000 to 20,000 of them with specific HLA alleles at a false discovery rate of 0.05. In a later analysis, HLA-C alleles had the fewest associated TCRs, DRB1 alleles the most.

This receptor was identified in a woman aged 30 to 39 in good health and CMV-seropositive. Material: PBMCs. V and J are TRBV4-3 and TRBJ2-7; the match to TRBD1 covers 10 bases. The CDR3 reads CASSQENPRHRDRGYEQYF. In nucleotides, the CDR3 is TGCGCCAGCAGCCAAGAAAACCCCCGACACCGGGACAGGGGATACGAGCAGTACTTC.